These T cell receptor beta chains were read from a single sample in a study of cytomegalovirus exposure and HLA in healthy donors. Assay: immunoSEQ multiplex PCR; the TCRdb copy retains only in-frame clones and omits some. The sample lists roughly 180,000 clones; around four fifths were seen once. Sequencing was done on a sample of PBMCs. These receptors came from a man between 18 and 35 years old in good health and CMV-seropositive. Both conserved end residues are part of each CDR3. Fields, in order: D gene, CDR3 length, V gene, clone size, J gene, CDR3 protein, CDR3 DNA. The D gene is left open where the match is weak. For some rows the clone size is stated as once, few or many, or as a class when expanded; others skip it.

TRBD1	15	TRBV11-3	-	TRBJ2-2	CASSPRQGTTGELFF	TGTGCCAGCAGCCCACGACAGGGAACCACCGGGGAGCTGTTTTTT
-	13	TRBV27	-	TRBJ1-5	CASSLLAFQPQHF	TGTGCCAGCAGTTTGTTAGCTTTCCAGCCCCAGCATTTT
TRBD1	15	TRBV4-2	-	TRBJ2-7	CASSFYFGTGYEQYF	TGTGCCAGCAGCTTTTATTTCGGGACAGGCTACGAGCAGTACTTC
-	18	TRBV5-6	-	TRBJ2-1	CASSPLLSRANSYNEQFF	TGTGCCAGCAGCCCCTTGTTATCACGAGCGAACTCCTACAATGAGCAGTTCTTC
-	16	TRBV2	few	TRBJ2-2	CASKLVRDKNTGELFF	TGTGCCAGCAAGCTAGTCCGGGACAAGAACACCGGGGAGCTGTTTTTT
-	17	TRBV30	-	TRBJ1-4	CAWESPGHSTTNEKLFF	TGTGCCTGGGAGTCGCCGGGACACTCAACAACTAATGAAAAACTGTTTTTT
TRBD2	16	TRBV28	-	TRBJ2-2	CASSGGLAYETGELFF	TGTGCCAGCAGTGGCGGACTAGCGTATGAAACCGGGGAGCTGTTTTTT
TRBD1	15	TRBV28	few	TRBJ1-5	CASSLRQGNNQPQHF	TGTGCCAGCAGCCTGAGACAGGGTAACAATCAGCCCCAGCATTTT
-	13	TRBV28	-	TRBJ2-7	CASSSMTETEQYF	TGTGCCAGCAGTTCCATGACAGAGACCGAGCAGTACTTC
-	12	TRBV18	few	TRBJ2-7	CASSRGTGEQYF	TGTGCCAGCTCACGCGGAACGGGAGAGCAGTACTTC
-	15	TRBV5-1	-	TRBJ2-1	CASSLVGKGTSEQFF	TGCGCCAGCAGCCTGGTCGGCAAGGGGACAAGTGAGCAGTTCTTC
-	13	TRBV10-3	-	TRBJ2-6	CAIRLKDGEVLTF	TGTGCCATCAGATTAAAGGACGGGGAAGTCCTGACTTTC
TRBD2	15	TRBV6-4	few	TRBJ2-5	CASSALAGQQETQYF	TGTGCCAGCAGTGCTCTAGCGGGCCAACAAGAGACCCAGTACTTC
TRBD2	16	TRBV7-2	-	TRBJ2-2	CASSLGASGYTGELFF	TGTGCCAGCAGCTTAGGGGCTAGCGGGTACACCGGGGAGCTGTTTTTT
-	15	TRBV27	-	TRBJ1-2	CAAGRQAGSNYGYTF	TGTGCCGCCGGCCGGCAGGCAGGGTCGAACTATGGCTACACCTTC
-	17	TRBV5-1	-	TRBJ1-2	CASSAHLGGGDIGGYTF	TGCGCCAGCAGCGCCCACCTTGGCGGAGGGGATATAGGGGGCTACACCTTC
TRBD1	15	TRBV28	-	TRBJ2-7	CASRDRPPQAYEQYF	TGTGCCAGCCGGGACAGACCCCCTCAGGCCTACGAGCAGTACTTC
TRBD1	17	TRBV10-3	-	TRBJ2-7	CAISESLVGQGAYEQYF	TGTGCCATCAGTGAGTCGTTAGTGGGACAGGGGGCCTACGAGCAGTACTTC
TRBD1	14	TRBV6-1	once	TRBJ2-7	CASSIRDRDYEQYF	TGTGCCAGCAGTATCCGGGACAGGGACTACGAGCAGTACTTC